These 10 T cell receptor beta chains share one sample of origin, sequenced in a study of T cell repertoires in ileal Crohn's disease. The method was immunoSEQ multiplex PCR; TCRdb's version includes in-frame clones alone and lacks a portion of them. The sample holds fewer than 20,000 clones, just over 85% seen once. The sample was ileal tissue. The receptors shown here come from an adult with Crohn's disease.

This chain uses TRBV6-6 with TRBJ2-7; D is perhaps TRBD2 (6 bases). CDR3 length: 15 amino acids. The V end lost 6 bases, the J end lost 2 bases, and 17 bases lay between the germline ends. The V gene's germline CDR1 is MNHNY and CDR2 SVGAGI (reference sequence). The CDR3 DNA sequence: TGTGCCAGCAGAACCCCCGAAGGAGGGCCCTACGAGCAGTACTTC. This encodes CASRTPEGGPYEQYF.

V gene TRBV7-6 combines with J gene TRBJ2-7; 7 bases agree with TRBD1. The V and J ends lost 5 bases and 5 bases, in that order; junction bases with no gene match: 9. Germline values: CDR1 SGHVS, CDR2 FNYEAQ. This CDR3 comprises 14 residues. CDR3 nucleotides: TGTGCCAGCAGCCAAGAGGGGGCTGGGAACGAGCAGTACTTC. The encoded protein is CASSQEGAGNEQYF.

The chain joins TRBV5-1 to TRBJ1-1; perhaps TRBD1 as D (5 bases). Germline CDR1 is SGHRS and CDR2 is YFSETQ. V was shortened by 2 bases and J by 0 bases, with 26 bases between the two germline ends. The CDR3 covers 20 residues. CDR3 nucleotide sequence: TGCGCCAGCAGCTTAAGGGGCCCGGACAAAGGAAGGGGATTGAACACTGAAGCTTTCTTT. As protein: CASSLRGPDKGRGLNTEAFF.

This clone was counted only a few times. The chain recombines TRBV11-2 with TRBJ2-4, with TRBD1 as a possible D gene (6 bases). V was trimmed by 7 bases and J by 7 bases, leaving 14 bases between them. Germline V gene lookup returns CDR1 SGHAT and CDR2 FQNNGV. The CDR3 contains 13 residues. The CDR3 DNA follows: TGTGCCAGCAATGGACAGCTGGAGAACATTCAGTACTTC. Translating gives CASNGQLENIQYF.

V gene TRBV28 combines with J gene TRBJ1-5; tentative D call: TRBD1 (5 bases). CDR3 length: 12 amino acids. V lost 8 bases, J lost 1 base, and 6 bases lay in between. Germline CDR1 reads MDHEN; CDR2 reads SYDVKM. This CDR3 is CASRQSNQPQHF. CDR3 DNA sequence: TGTGCCAGCCGACAGAGCAATCAGCCCCAGCATTTT.

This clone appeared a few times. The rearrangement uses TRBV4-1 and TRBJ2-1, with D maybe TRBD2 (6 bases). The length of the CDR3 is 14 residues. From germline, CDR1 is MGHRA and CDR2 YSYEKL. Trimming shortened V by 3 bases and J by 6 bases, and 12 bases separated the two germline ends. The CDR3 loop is CASSHPDYGNEQFF. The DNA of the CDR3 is TGCGCCAGCAGCCACCCGGACTACGGCAATGAGCAGTTCTTC.

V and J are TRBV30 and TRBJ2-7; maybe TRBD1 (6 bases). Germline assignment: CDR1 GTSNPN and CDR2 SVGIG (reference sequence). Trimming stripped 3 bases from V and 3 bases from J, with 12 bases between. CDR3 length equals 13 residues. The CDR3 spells CAWRTGTFYEQYF. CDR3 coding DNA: TGTGCCTGGAGAACCGGGACATTCTACGAGCAGTACTTC.

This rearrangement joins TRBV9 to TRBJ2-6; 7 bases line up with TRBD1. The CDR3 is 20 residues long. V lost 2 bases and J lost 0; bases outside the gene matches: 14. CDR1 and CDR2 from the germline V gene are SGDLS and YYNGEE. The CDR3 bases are TGTGCCAGCAGCGTCAACAGGGGCCCCATTTTTGGCTCTGGGGCCAACGTCCTGACTTTC. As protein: CASSVNRGPIFGSGANVLTF.

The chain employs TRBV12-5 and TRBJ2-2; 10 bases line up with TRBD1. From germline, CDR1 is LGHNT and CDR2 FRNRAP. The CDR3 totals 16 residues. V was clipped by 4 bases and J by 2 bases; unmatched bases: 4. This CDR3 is CASGSRTGGNTGELFF. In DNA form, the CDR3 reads TGTGCTAGTGGTTCCCGGACAGGGGGAAACACCGGGGAGCTGTTTTTT. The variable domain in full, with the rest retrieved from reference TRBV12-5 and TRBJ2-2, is DARVTQTPRHKVTEMGQEVTMRCQPILGHNTVFWYRQTMMQGLELLAYFRNRAPLDDSGMPKDRFSAEMPDATLATLKIQPSEPRDSAVYFCASGSRTGGNTGELFFGEGSRLTVL.

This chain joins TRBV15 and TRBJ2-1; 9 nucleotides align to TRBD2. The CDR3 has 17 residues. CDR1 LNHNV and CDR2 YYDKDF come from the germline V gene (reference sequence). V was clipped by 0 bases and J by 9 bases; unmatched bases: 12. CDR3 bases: TGTGCCACCAGCAGAGAAGGTTTGGCGGGAGGGCCTATTGAGCAGTTCTTC. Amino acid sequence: CATSREGLAGGPIEQFF.